The 21 T cell receptor beta chains reported below all come from one sample, sequenced in a study of blood T cell repertoires in COVID-19. Sequencing was performed with immunoSEQ multiplex PCR; in TCRdb, only in-frame clones are kept and a portion is missing. Here the sample spans about 110,000 clones, approximately 80% being singletons. The sample taken for sequencing was peripheral blood. All receptors come from a man aged 80 or over with COVID-19, enrolled during active disease.

The chain combines TRBV28 with TRBJ1-5; D uncertain. The length of the CDR3 is 13 residues. Looked up from germline, CDR1 is MDHEN and CDR2 is SYDVKM. Trimming took off 5 bases at V and 3 bases at J, with 8 bases between the two ends. The CDR3 DNA follows: TGTGCCAGCAGTCCAACCTACAATCAGCCCCAGCATTTT. The encoded protein is CASSPTYNQPQHF.

With regard to this clone: Other DNA sequences in this specimen translate into the identical CDR3. The genes are TRBV6-5 and TRBJ2-1, with D uncertain. The germline V and J ends were trimmed by 5 bases and 7 bases, with 6 bases remaining between them. Germline lookup yields CDR1 MNHEY and CDR2 SVGAGI. The CDR3 covers 11 residues. The CDR3 DNA follows: TGTGCCAGCAGTCCGGGTAATGAGCAGTTCTTC. This encodes CASSPGNEQFF.

The rearrangement uses TRBV27 and TRBJ1-1; D might be TRBD1 (5 bases). Trimming pared 2 bases from V and 5 bases from J, leaving 12 bases between. The germline CDR1 and CDR2 sequences are MNHEY and SMNVEV (reference sequence). The CDR3 is made up of 14 amino acids. The DNA of the CDR3 is TGTGCCAGCAGTTTAATGGGGGGTACGACTGAAGCTTTCTTT. It is translated as CASSLMGGTTEAFF.

The rearrangement joins TRBV3-1 (or the pseudogene TRBV3-2) to TRBJ2-1, with 7 bases matching TRBD2. The J segment lost 10 bases and the V segment lost 4 bases, leaving 13 bases of the junction unmatched. The CDR3 is 15 residues long. The germline V gene has CDR1 LGHDT and CDR2 YNNKEL (reference sequence). The CDR3 region is CASSPVAGVQGEQFF. The CDR3 DNA reads TGTGCCAGCAGCCCCGTGGCGGGAGTACAAGGGGAGCAGTTCTTC.

The J gene is TRBJ1-4, the V gene TRBV28, with 9 bases matching TRBD1. Germline V gene lookup returns CDR1 MDHEN and CDR2 SYDVKM. CDR3 length: 16 residues. V shed 5 bases, J shed 8 bases, and the junction held 12 bases outside the gene matches. The CDR3 DNA is TGTGCCAGCAGTAAACCTGGACAGGGGTCGGGCGAAAAACTGTTTTTT. It yields the protein CASSKPGQGSGEKLFF.

This chain uses TRBV2 with TRBJ1-2; D is possibly TRBD1 (5 bases). Trimming pared 7 bases from V and 6 bases from J, leaving 15 bases between. The CDR3 totals 13 residues. Germline assignment: CDR1 SNHLY and CDR2 FYNNEI. The CDR3 DNA reads TGTGCCAGCACCCGAAGGGGTTTGGATGGCTACACCTTC. Its translation: CASTRRGLDGYTF.

V usage is TRBV2 and J usage is TRBJ1-1, with 7 bases identical to TRBD1. CDR3 size: 13 residues. Trimming took 8 bases from V and 7 from J; bases not matched to a gene: 10. The germline V gene has CDR1 SNHLY and CDR2 FYNNEI. CDR3 residues: CASDGTASIEAFF. CDR3 DNA: TGTGCCAGCGACGGGACAGCGTCAATTGAAGCTTTCTTT.

The V call is TRBV6-5, the J call TRBJ2-5; 7 bases are a match to TRBD2. The CDR3 totals 16 residues. With 0 bases clipped from V and 10 bases from J, the junction kept 14 bases outside the gene matches. Germline V gives CDR1 MNHEY, CDR2 SVGAGI. The CDR3 DNA reads TGTGCCAGCAGTTACTCGATAGCGGGCCCCCCGAGGGACCAGTACTTC. Amino acid sequence: CASSYSIAGPPRDQYF.

The chain employs TRBV9 and TRBJ2-3, with 8 bases fitting TRBD2. The germline gives CDR1 SGDLS, CDR2 YYNGEE. V shed 0 bases and J 2 bases; nucleotides not matched to a gene: 5. The length of the CDR3 is 16 residues. CDR3 in DNA: TGTGCCAGCAGCGTAGGGTATAGCGGGAACACAGATACGCAGTATTTT. This sequence encodes CASSVGYSGNTDTQYF.

The J gene is TRBJ1-6, the V gene TRBV9; D gene uncertain. CDR1 and CDR2 from the germline V gene are SGDLS and YYNGEE. V was cut by 0 bases and J by 6 bases, with 7 bases left in between. The CDR3 length is 14 residues. The chain's CDR3 is CASSVGKSNSPLHF. The CDR3, as DNA: TGTGCCAGCAGCGTAGGAAAGAGTAATTCACCCCTCCACTTT.

The V call is TRBV5-6, the J call TRBJ2-6, with TRBD1 as a possible D gene (6 bases). The CDR3 contains 15 residues. CDR1 is SGHDT, CDR2 YYEEEE, per germline. Trimming took 0 bases from V and 3 from J, leaving 7 bases between them. CDR3 DNA: TGTGCCAGCAGCTTGGAGACAGGTGGGGCCAACGTCCTGACTTTC. Encoded protein: CASSLETGGANVLTF.

V and J are TRBV10-1 and TRBJ1-1; possible D gene TRBD1, 6 bases. Germline V lookup: CDR1 WNHNN, CDR2 SYGVQD (reference sequence). This CDR3 contains 13 residues. V was trimmed by 8 bases and J by 1 base, leaving 11 bases between them. The DNA of the CDR3 is TGCGCCAGCTCCGAACAGGGGAACACTGAAGCTTTCTTT. The encoded protein is CASSEQGNTEAFF.

The chain uses TRBV18 and TRBJ2-5, with 11 bases aligning to TRBD2. V shed 8 bases, J shed 3 bases, and the junction held 5 bases outside the gene matches. Germline V gene sequence: CDR1 KGHSH, CDR2 LQKENI. The CDR3 runs 14 residues. The CDR3 reads CASTPTSGKETQYF. The CDR3, as DNA: TGTGCCAGCACCCCGACTAGCGGGAAAGAGACCCAGTACTTC. Full variable domain (outside the CDR3, taken from reference TRBV18 and TRBJ2-5): NAGVMQNPRHLVRRRGQEARLRCSPMKGHSHVYWYRQLPEEGLKFMVYLQKENIIDESGMPKERFSAEFPKEGPSILRIQQVVRGDSAAYFCASTPTSGKETQYFGPGTRLLVL.

This chain uses TRBV19 with TRBJ2-5; 9 bases agree with TRBD1. Trimming took 7 bases from V and 5 from J; bases not matched to a gene: 11. The CDR3 consists of 15 residues. In germline, CDR1 is LNHDA, CDR2 SQIVND (reference sequence). The CDR3 reads CASTLRGTGYETQYF. The DNA of the CDR3 is TGTGCCAGTACCCTCCGGGGGACAGGGTACGAGACCCAGTACTTC.

This clone was observed a single time. The chain uses TRBV11-3 and TRBJ2-7; 9 positions match TRBD1. Germline V gives CDR1 SGHNT, CDR2 YENEEA. The J segment lost 5 bases and the V segment lost 6 bases, leaving 11 bases of the junction unmatched. CDR3 length: 15 residues. CDR3 in DNA: TGTGCCAGCAGTCATCGGGGGGACAGGGACGACGAGCAGTACTTC. Amino acids: CASSHRGDRDDEQYF.

The chain joins TRBV5-1 to TRBJ2-3; a weak D match, TRBD2 (5 bases). This CDR3 is 15 amino acids long. Trimming pared 0 bases from V and 2 bases from J, leaving 10 bases between. CDR1 is SGHRS and CDR2 is YFSETQ in the germline V gene. The CDR3 is CASSLALRVTDTQYF. In nucleotides, the CDR3 is TGCGCCAGCAGCTTGGCCCTGAGGGTCACAGATACGCAGTATTTT.

V is TRBV9 and J is TRBJ1-3, with 7 bases identical to TRBD1. The J segment lost 0 bases and the V segment lost 0 bases, leaving 15 bases of the junction unmatched. CDR1 and CDR2 (germline): SGDLS, YYNGEE. The CDR3 extends over 20 amino acids. The CDR3 DNA reads as TGTGCCAGCAGCGTAGCCTTCGGGGTCGGGACAGTTTTCTCTGGAAACACCATATATTTT. Its protein product is CASSVAFGVGTVFSGNTIYF.

The chain employs TRBV6-1 and TRBJ2-2; TRBD2 aligns across 9 bases. The ends lost 1 base at V and 6 bases at J; junction bases unmatched: 3. The CDR3 is 15 amino acids. Looked up from germline, CDR1 is MNHNS and CDR2 is SASEGT. CDR3 bases: TGTGCCAGCAGTGAAGTAGCGGGAGCGCCCGGGGAGCTGTTTTTT. It is translated as CASSEVAGAPGELFF.

The chain has TRBV24-1 and TRBJ2-2; 7 bases are a match to TRBD2. Germline assignment: CDR1 KGHDR and CDR2 SFDVKD. The V segment lost 3 bases and the J segment 5 bases; nucleotides outside the gene matches: 8. CDR3 length equals 16 residues. CDR3: CATSDVLAGRTGELFF. The CDR3 DNA sequence: TGTGCCACCAGTGATGTATTAGCGGGTAGAACCGGGGAGCTGTTTTTT.

This clone came up once. The CDR3, as DNA: TGCAGCGCCGCTCGCCAGGGGGCAGACGGGGAGCTGTTTTTT. Translating it yields CSAARQGADGELFF. The V gene is TRBV29-1, the J gene TRBJ2-2, with 8 bases fitting TRBD1. Trimming removed 7 bases from V and 7 bases from J; junction bases left unmatched: 11. Germline V gene data show CDR1 as SQVTM and CDR2 as ANQGSEA. CDR3 length: 14 amino acids.

V and J are TRBV7-6 and TRBJ1-6, with 7 bases aligning to TRBD1. V dropped 4 bases and J dropped 7; count of bases not matched to a gene: 1. CDR1 and CDR2 (germline): SGHVS, FNYEAQ. This CDR3 region has 13 residues. CDR3 DNA sequence: TGTGCCAGCAGCTCGGACAGGAATTCACCCCTCCACTTT. Translating gives CASSSDRNSPLHF.